This is a list of T cell receptor beta chains from one sample in a study of blood T cells in healthy people across ages. TCRdb recomputed calls from the 5' RACE reads with MiXCR, one row per CDR3 protein. The table records 1,500,000 or so distinct CDR3 sequences, roughly 43% of them present only once. Sequencing was done on a sample of blood. These receptors were taken from a woman aged 18 to 35 in good health. Each CDR3 is given with its conserved first and last residue. Fields, in order: D gene, J gene, V gene, clone size, CDR3 protein, CDR3 DNA. The D gene is left open where the match is weak. Not every row has a clone size; where given, it reads once, few, many or a size class.

>TRBD2|TRBJ2-7|TRBV7-9|few
CASSPVTSGTYEQYF
TGTGCCAGCAGCCCCGTGACTAGCGGGACATACGAGCAGTACTTC
>TRBD1|TRBJ2-7|TRBV29-1|-
CSVVSLQGIEQYF
TGCAGCGTTGTAAGTTTACAGGGGATCGAGCAGTACTTC
>-|TRBJ1-5|TRBV2|few
CASSGGGGTEPQHF
TGTGCCAGCAGTGGAGGGGGAGGGACGGAGCCCCAGCATTTT
>TRBD2|TRBJ2-1|TRBV28|-
CASSAQTSGDYNEQFF
TGTGCCAGCAGTGCCCAAACTAGCGGGGACTACAATGAGCAGTTCTTC
>-|TRBJ2-3|TRBV7-2|few
CASSSRIADTQYF
TGTGCCAGCAGCTCCCGAATTGCAGATACGCAGTATTTT
>-|TRBJ1-2|TRBV11-2|-
CARRVTGMSVSGNYGYTF
TGTGCCCGCAGGGTAACAGGGATGTCCGTTTCCGGCAACTATGGCTACACCTTC
>-|TRBJ2-3|TRBV4-1|-
CASSQDQAARTDTQYF
TGCGCCAGCAGCCAAGATCAGGCAGCCCGCACAGATACGCAGTATTTT
>TRBD2|TRBJ2-5|TRBV9|-
CASSEGTSSQETQYF
TGTGCCAGCAGCGAGGGGACTAGCAGCCAAGAGACCCAGTACTTC
>-|TRBJ2-7|TRBV20-1|-
CSAPRDNMPYNEQYF
TGCAGTGCGCCAAGGGACAATATGCCCTACAATGAGCAGTACTTC
>TRBD2|TRBJ2-1|TRBV4-3|-
CASSQERGLAGPYNEQFF
TGCGCCAGCAGCCAAGAAAGGGGACTAGCGGGACCCTACAATGAGCAGTTCTTC
>TRBD1|TRBJ2-7|TRBV3-1|once
CASSQDRGRDEQYF
TGTGCCAGCAGCCAAGACAGGGGGCGGGACGAGCAGTACTTC
>-|TRBJ2-1|TRBV6-2/TRBV6-3|-
CASSYSSGQEQFF
TGTGCCAGCAGTTACTCGTCCGGACAGGAGCAGTTCTTC
>TRBD1|TRBJ1-6|TRBV29-1|few
CSVLLPGQGNSPLHF
TGCAGCGTTTTGCTCCCGGGACAGGGGAATTCACCCCTCCACTTT
>TRBD2|TRBJ2-1|TRBV4-1|few
CASSQVGASGFNEQFF
TGCGCCAGCAGCCAAGTCGGGGCTAGCGGATTCAATGAGCAGTTCTTC
>-|TRBJ2-7|TRBV15|few
CATCREPGQYDEQYF
TGTGCCACCTGCAGAGAGCCGGGACAATATGACGAGCAGTACTTC
>TRBD1|TRBJ1-1|TRBV27|few
CASKDRVNTEAFF
TGTGCCAGCAAGGACAGGGTGAACACTGAAGCTTTCTTT
>TRBD1|TRBJ1-6|TRBV2|-
CASIRTGANYNSPLHF
TGTGCCAGCATTAGGACAGGGGCCAACTATAATTCACCCCTCCACTTT
>TRBD1|TRBJ2-1|TRBV15|-
CATGQGREAYNEQFF
TGTGCCACTGGACAGGGGCGTGAGGCCTACAATGAGCAGTTCTTC
>-|TRBJ1-4|TRBV10-3|-
CAVAQGLTNEKLFF
TGTGCCGTCGCCCAGGGGTTAACTAATGAAAAACTGTTTTTT
>TRBD1|TRBJ1-6|TRBV12-3/TRBV12-4|few
CASSFSQGRSSPLHF
TGTGCCAGCAGTTTTTCACAGGGGAGGAGTTCACCCCTCCACTTT
>-|TRBJ1-4|TRBV21-1|few
CASSGVGGFNEKLFF
TGTGCCAGCAGCGGGGTAGGCGGATTTAATGAAAAACTGTTTTTT
>-|TRBJ2-3|TRBV12-3/TRBV12-4|-
CASSPVRGTDTRYF
TGTGCCAGCAGTCCCGTCCGGGGGACAGATACGCGGTATTTT
>TRBD2|TRBJ2-7|TRBV9|-
CASSVGGGFNEQYF
TGTGCCAGCAGCGTTGGCGGGGGGTTTAATGAGCAGTACTTC
>-|TRBJ1-6|TRBV28|-
CASRREDHSPLHF
TGTGCCAGCAGAAGGGAAGATCATTCACCCCTCCACTTT
>-|TRBJ1-4|TRBV20-1|few
CSAIQGRNWGKLFF
TGCAGTGCTATTCAGGGCCGGAACTGGGGAAAACTGTTTTTT
>TRBD1|TRBJ2-7|TRBV7-2|-
CASSFGQGNSYEQYF
TGTGCCAGCAGCTTCGGACAGGGGAATTCCTACGAGCAGTACTTC
>TRBD1|TRBJ1-4|TRBV7-9|-
CASSWAAGTDKLFF
TGTGCCAGCAGCTGGGCGGCCGGGACAGATAAACTGTTTTTT
>-|TRBJ2-2|TRBV9|-
CASHGRANTGELFF
TGTGCCAGCCACGGGAGAGCGAACACCGGGGAGCTGTTTTTT
>-|TRBJ1-4|TRBV7-8|-
CASRAEINEKLFF
TGTGCCAGCAGAGCGGAGATTAATGAAAAACTGTTTTTT
>TRBD1|TRBJ1-1|TRBV4-1|-
CASSQAQGALNTEAFF
TGCGCCAGCAGCCAAGCACAGGGGGCGTTGAACACTGAAGCTTTCTTT
>TRBD1|TRBJ2-7|TRBV7-9|few
CASSLADGTGTYEQYF
TGTGCCAGCAGCTTAGCGGATGGGACAGGGACCTACGAGCAGTACTTC
>-|TRBJ1-5|TRBV29-1|-
CSVAGASNQPQHF
TGCAGCGTCGCAGGGGCAAGCAATCAGCCCCAGCATTTT
>-|TRBJ2-1|TRBV4-1|-
CASSQPKDGGPGEQFF
TGCGCCAGCAGCCAACCCAAGGACGGGGGGCCAGGTGAGCAGTTCTTC
>-|TRBJ2-1|TRBV11-2|-
CASSSRQLLNIDEQFF
TGTGCCAGCAGCTCCCGACAGTTGCTCAATATAGATGAGCAGTTCTTC
>-|TRBJ2-3|TRBV7-8|-
CAGNSLVPTDTQYF
TGTGCCGGGAATTCGCTAGTCCCCACAGATACGCAGTATTTT